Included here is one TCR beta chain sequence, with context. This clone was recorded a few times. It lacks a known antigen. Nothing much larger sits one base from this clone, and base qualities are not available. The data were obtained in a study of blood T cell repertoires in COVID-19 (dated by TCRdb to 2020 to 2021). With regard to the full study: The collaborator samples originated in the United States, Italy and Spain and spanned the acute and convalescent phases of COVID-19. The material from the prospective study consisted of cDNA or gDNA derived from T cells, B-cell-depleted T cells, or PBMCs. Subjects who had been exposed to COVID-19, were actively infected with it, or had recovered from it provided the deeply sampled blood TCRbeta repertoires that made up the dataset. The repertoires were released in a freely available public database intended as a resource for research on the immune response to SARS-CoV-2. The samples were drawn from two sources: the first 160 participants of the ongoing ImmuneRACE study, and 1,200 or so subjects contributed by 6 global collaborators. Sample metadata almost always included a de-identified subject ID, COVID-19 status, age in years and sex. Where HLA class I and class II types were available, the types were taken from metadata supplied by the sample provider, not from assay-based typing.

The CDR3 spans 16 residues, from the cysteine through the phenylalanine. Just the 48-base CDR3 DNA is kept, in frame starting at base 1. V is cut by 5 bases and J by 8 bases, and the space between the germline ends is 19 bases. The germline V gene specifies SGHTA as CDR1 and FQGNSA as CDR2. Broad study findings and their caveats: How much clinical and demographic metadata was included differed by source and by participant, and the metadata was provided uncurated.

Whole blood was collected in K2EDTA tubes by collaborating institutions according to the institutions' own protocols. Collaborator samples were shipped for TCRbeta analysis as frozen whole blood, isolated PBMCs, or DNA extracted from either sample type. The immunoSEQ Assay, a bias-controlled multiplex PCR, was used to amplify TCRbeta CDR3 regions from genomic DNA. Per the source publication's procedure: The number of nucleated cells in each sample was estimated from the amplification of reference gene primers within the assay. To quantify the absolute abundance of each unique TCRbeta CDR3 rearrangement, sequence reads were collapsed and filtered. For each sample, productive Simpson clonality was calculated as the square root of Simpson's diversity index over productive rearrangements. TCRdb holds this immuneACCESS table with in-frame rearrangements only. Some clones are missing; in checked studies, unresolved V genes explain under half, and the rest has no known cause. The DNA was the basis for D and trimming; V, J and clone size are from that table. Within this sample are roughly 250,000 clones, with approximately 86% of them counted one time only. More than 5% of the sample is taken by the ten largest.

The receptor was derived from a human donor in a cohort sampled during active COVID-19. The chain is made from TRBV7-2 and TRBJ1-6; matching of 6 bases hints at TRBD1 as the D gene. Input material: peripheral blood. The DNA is TGTGCCAGCAGCGCTATGAGGGGGGGCCCAGATTCACCCCTCCACTTT. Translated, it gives CASSAMRGGPDSPLHF. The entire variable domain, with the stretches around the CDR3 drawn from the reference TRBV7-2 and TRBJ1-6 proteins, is GAGVSQSPSNKVTEKGKDVELRCDPISGHTALYWYRQSLGQGLEFLIYFQGNSAPDKSGLPSDRFSAERTGGSVSTLTIQRTQQEDSAVYLCASSAMRGGPDSPLHFGNGTRLTVT.